The entry below describes one T cell receptor (delta chain). This clone has a count of ten or more. Its antigen remains undetermined. No base quality information exists; no much larger clone differs at one position. Trimming removed 0 bases from V and 1 base from J; the gene matches leave 9 bases unexplained. Reading from cysteine to phenylalanine, the CDR3 counts 17 amino acids. This entry keeps only the CDR3 DNA: 51 bases, framed from base 1. CDR1 and CDR2, per the germline V gene, are GEAIGNYY and EKD. Libraries were constructed by multiplex PCR. Genomic DNA was amplified with a 32-plex assay using primers for all 8 TRDV and 4 TRDJ genes covering the CDR3. A 12-nucleotide UMI was added during approximately 3 barcoding PCR cycles, followed by a second PCR with Illumina adapter primers. AMPure XP beads were used to purify the libraries, and library quality was checked on a Fragment Analyzer using the HS NGS Fragment kit. Sequencing was run on an Illumina MiniSeq mid-output kit with around 20% PhiX and 150 cycles of paired-end reads. The source study handled its data this way. MIGEC version 1.2.9 was used to process reads, grouping reads by UMI and building error-corrected consensus sequences. For post-processing, modified scripts from VDJtools version 1.2.1 were used together with the tcR R package. After TCRdb called clones again from the public reads with CATT, rows with identical DNA were merged. These V and J calls are TCRdb output, not the study's own analysis. The sample data list roughly 5,200 delta-chain clones, and about a tenth of these were observed just once. About half of the sample belongs to the ten largest clones.

This record belongs to a study of DNA immune sequencing with unique molecular identifiers (dated by TCRdb to 2020 to 2021). Describing the broader study: Using immunomagnetic cell separation, gammadelta T cells were enriched from buffy coats, and the genomic DNA of these cells was sequenced. Fluorescence-activated cell sorting was used to enrich gammadelta T cells from PBMC of roughly nine healthy individuals. In the comparison of enriched versus non-enriched samples, about 100 ng of enriched gammadelta T-cell DNA and around 900 ng of non-enriched PBMC DNA were sequenced. An ultrasensitive DNA-based TRD repertoire sequencing method using PCR-introduced unique molecular identifiers was developed and validated in the study. The method was checked using synthetic reference molecules and blood samples from healthy people. All donors were healthy people, and roughly ten of the donors were profiled using sorted gammadelta T cells from peripheral blood.

The paper as a whole reports these results and caveats: The primer-based approach is unable to detect novel TRD sequences that the primers do not target. TRDV2 paired with TRDJ1 was the most common TRD rearrangement among clonotypes in healthy donors. Healthy donors differed in TRD repertoire diversity, and several donors were highly oligoclonal, meaning the top 5 clonotypes made up more than half of productive molecules.

The chain is encoded by TRDV2 joined to TRDJ1, with 8 bases in between that match TRDD3. The sequence derives from a human donor in good health. The sequenced sample consisted of gamma-delta T cells enriched from blood buffy coat, or unenriched PBMCs (not recorded which). The CDR3 protein: CACDTGLGILGTDKLIF. DNA sequence: TGTGCCTGTGACACCGGACTGGGGATACTGGGCACCGATAAACTCATCTTT.